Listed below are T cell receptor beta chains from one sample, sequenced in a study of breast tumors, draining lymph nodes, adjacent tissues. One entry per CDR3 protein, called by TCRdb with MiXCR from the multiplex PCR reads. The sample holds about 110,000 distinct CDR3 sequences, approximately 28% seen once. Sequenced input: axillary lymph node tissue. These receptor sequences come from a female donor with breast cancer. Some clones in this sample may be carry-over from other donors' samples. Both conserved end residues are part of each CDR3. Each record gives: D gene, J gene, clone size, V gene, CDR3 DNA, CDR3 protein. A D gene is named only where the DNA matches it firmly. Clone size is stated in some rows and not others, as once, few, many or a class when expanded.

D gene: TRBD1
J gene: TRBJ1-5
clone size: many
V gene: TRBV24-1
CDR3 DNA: TGTGCCACCAGTGATTCTGGACAGGGCAATCAGCCCCAGCATTTT
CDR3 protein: CATSDSGQGNQPQHF

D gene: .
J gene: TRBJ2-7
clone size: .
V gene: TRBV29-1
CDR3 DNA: TGCAGCGTTGAAGTGGAGGACTACGAGCAGTACTTC
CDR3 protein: CSVEVEDYEQYF

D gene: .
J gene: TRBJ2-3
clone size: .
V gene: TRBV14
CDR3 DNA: TGTGCCAGCAGCCAAGATCGAGGCCTGAGGTTCTGGGCGCCCTCCACTTACAGCACAGATACGCAGTATTTT
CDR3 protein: CASSQDRGLRFWAPSTYSTDTQYF

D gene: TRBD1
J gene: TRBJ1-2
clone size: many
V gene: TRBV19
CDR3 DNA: TGTGCCAGCGCTTCTGGACAGGGGGCCTATGGCTACACCTTC
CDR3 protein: CASASGQGAYGYTF

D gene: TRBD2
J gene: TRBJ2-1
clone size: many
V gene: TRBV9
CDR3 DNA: TGTGCCAGCAGCGTAGGAGTAGGGACTAGCGGGGAGTACAATGAGCAGTTCTTC
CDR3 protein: CASSVGVGTSGEYNEQFF

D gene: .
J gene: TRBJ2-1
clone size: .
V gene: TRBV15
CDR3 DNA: TGTGCCACCAGCAGACTAGCGGAGCAGTTCTTC
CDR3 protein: CATSRLAEQFF

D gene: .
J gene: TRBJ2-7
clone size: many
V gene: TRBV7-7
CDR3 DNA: TGTGCTAGCAGCCCAGCGGGACAAGTAGAAGAGCAGTACTTC
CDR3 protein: CASSPAGQVEEQYF

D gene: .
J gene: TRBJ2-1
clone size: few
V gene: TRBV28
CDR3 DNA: TGTGCCAGCAGTTGGAGATCTTCATACTACAATGAGCAGTTCTTC
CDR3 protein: CASSWRSSYYNEQFF

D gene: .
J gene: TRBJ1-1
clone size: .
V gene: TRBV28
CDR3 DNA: TGTGCCAGCAGTTTATGGGCAGGGAGCACTGAAGCTTTCTTT
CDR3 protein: CASSLWAGSTEAFF

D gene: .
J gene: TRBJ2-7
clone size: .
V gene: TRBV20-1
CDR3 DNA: TGCAGTGCTAACAGCGACTCCTACGAGCAGTACTTC
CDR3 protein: CSANSDSYEQYF

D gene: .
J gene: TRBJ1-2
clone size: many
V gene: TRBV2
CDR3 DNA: TGTGCCAGCAGGACGACGGGAGGTTATGGCTACACCTTC
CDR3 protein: CASRTTGGYGYTF

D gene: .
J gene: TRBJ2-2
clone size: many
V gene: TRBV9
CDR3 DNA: TGTGCCAGCAGCGTAAGGGCCGGGGAGCTGTTTTTT
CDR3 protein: CASSVRAGELFF

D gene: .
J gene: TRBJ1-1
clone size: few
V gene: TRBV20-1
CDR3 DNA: TGCAGTGCTCTCGGGACGCTGAACACTGAAGCTTTCTTT
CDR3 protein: CSALGTLNTEAFF

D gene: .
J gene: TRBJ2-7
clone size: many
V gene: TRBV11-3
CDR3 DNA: TGTGCCAGCAGCTGGGTCTGGGTCTCCTACGAGCAGTACTTC
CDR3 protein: CASSWVWVSYEQYF

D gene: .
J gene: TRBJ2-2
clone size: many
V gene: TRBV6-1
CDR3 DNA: TGTGCCAGCAGTGAAGAGACAGTTATGTTTTTT
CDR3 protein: CASSEETVMFF

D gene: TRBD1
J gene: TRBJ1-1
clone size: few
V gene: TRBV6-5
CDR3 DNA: TGTGCCAGCAGTTACGTCAGGGGGACTGTGAACACTGAAGCTTTCTTT
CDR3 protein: CASSYVRGTVNTEAFF

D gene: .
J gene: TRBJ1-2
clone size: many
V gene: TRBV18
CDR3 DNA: TGTGCCAGCTCACCACCGACCAGGGGTGTTGATGGCTACACCTTC
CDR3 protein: CASSPPTRGVDGYTF

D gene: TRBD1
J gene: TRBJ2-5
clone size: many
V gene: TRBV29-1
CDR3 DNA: TGCAGCGTCGCTGGGGACAGGGGACGAGAGACCCAGTACTTC
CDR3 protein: CSVAGDRGRETQYF

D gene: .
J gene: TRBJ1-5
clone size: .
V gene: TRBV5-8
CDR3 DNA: TGTGCTAGCATCGAACAGGGAGGGCAGCCCCATCATTTT
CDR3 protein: CASIEQGGQPHHF

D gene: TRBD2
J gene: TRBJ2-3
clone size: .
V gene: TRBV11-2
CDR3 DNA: TGTGCCAGCAGCTTAAACCTAGCGGGGGGGCAGAGTACGCAGTATTTT
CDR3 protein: CASSLNLAGGQSTQYF

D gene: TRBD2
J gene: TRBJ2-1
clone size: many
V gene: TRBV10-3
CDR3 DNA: TGTGCCATCAGGCCCCCGGGACTAGGCGAGTTCTTC
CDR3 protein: CAIRPPGLGEFF

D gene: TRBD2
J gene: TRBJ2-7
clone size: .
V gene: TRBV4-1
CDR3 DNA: TGCGCCAGCAGCCTAGCGGGGATGTCGTCCTACGAGCAGTACTTC
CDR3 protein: CASSLAGMSSYEQYF

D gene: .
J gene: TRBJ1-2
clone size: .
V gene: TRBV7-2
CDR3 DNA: TGTGCCAGCAGCCCACCCAGCTCTAACTATGGCTACACCTTC
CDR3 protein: CASSPPSSNYGYTF

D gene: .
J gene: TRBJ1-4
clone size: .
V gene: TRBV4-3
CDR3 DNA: TGCGCCAGCAGCCAAGCGGGGGTTTTCTCCTACAATGAAAAACTGTTTTTT
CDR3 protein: CASSQAGVFSYNEKLFF

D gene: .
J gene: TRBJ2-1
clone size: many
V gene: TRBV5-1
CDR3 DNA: TGCGCCAGCAGGGAGGACAGTCCCTACAATGAGCAGTTCTTC
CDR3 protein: CASREDSPYNEQFF

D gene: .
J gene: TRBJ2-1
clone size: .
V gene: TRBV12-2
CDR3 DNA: TGTGCAAGTCGCTCCATGCCTAGCTCCTACAATGAGCAGTTCTTC
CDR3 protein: CASRSMPSSYNEQFF